One sample yielded the 21 T cell receptor beta chains listed below, sequenced in a study of long-term antiretroviral therapy in people with HIV. The assay used was immunoSEQ (version v3.0), run at survey level. Sequenced by immunoSEQ multiplex PCR; TCRdb stores in-frame clones only, minus some. The data show fewer than 25,000 clones, 82% seen once. The starting material was unsorted PBMCs, obtained at the start of antiretroviral therapy. The source of these receptors is a man aged 50-59 years with HIV.

The chain recombines TRBV4-3 with TRBJ1-2, with 9 nucleotides matching TRBD1. The CDR3 runs 16 residues. CDR1 is LGHNA and CDR2 is YSLEER in the germline V gene. After removal of 3 bases from V and 7 bases from J, the junction contained 12 bases not matched to a gene. The CDR3: CASSQARDRELVGYTF. DNA of the CDR3: TGCGCCAGCAGCCAGGCAAGGGACAGGGAGTTGGTTGGCTACACCTTC.

Written as DNA, the CDR3 is TGTGCCAGCAGCGTAAGCAGGAACTATGGCTACACCTTC. This gives the protein CASSVSRNYGYTF. The rearrangement links TRBV9 to TRBJ1-2, with D uncertain. The germline V and J ends were trimmed by 1 base and 2 bases, with 6 bases remaining between them. Germline values: CDR1 SGDLS, CDR2 YYNGEE. The CDR3 extends over 13 amino acids.

This chain uses TRBV4-3 with TRBJ2-3; 9 bases are a match to TRBD1. Trimming took 1 base from V and 3 from J; bases not matched to a gene: 2. Germline lookup yields CDR1 LGHNA and CDR2 YSLEER. This CDR3 comprises 15 residues. The CDR3 loop is CASSQGQGVTDTQYF. The CDR3 DNA follows: TGCGCCAGCAGCCAAGGACAGGGGGTAACAGATACGCAGTATTTT.

The rearrangement joins TRBV7-2 to TRBJ1-6; tentative D call: TRBD1 (5 bases). This CDR3 spans 15 amino acids. CDR1 and CDR2 (germline): SGHTA, FQGNSA. V was cut by 5 bases and J by 9 bases, with 17 bases left in between. CDR3 DNA sequence: TGTGCCAGCAGCCCCCCCAGGGTACGGGGTTCACCCCTCCACTTT. This encodes CASSPPRVRGSPLHF.

V and J are TRBV7-2 and TRBJ1-3, with a tentative D call TRBD1 (5 bases). This CDR3 has 16 residues. Germline V gives CDR1 SGHTA, CDR2 FQGNSA. Trimming removed 1 base at V and 1 base at J, with 11 bases between. CDR3 bases: TGTGCCAGCAGCTTAGTGCTGGGGCGGTCTGGAAACACCATATATTTT. This codes for CASSLVLGRSGNTIYF.

In its sample, this clone was seen a few times. The V call is TRBV10-2, the J call TRBJ1-2; TRBD1 is a possible D gene (5 bases). Trimming cost V 0 bases and J 2 bases, with 13 bases left between them. This CDR3 is 16 amino acids long. Germline V lookup: CDR1 WSHSY, CDR2 SAAADI. Here the CDR3 DNA reads TGCGCCAGCAGTGAGTCCAGGGAACTAGCAAACTATGGCTACACCTTC. Protein sequence: CASSESRELANYGYTF.

The chain joins TRBV2 to TRBJ2-2, with 9 bases aligning to TRBD2. In germline, CDR1 is SNHLY, CDR2 FYNNEI. The CDR3 has 15 residues. The junction had 4 bases not matched to a gene; V was cut back by 6 bases and J by 2 bases. DNA of the CDR3: TGTGCCAGCAGACGGACTAGCGACAACACCGGGGAGCTGTTTTTT. Amino acid sequence: CASRRTSDNTGELFF.

V is TRBV30 and J is TRBJ1-1, with D unresolved. CDR3 length: 13 amino acids. The V end lost 3 bases, the J end lost 3 bases, and 11 bases lay between the germline ends. CDR1 is GTSNPN and CDR2 is SVGIG in the germline V gene (reference sequence). The CDR3 sequence: CAWSPTRDTEAFF. In nucleotides, the CDR3 is TGTGCCTGGAGCCCCACTCGGGACACTGAAGCTTTCTTT.

This rearrangement joins TRBV10-2 to TRBJ2-1; D gene uncertain. Germline V gene sequence: CDR1 WSHSY, CDR2 SAAADI. The CDR3 is made up of 15 amino acids. V dropped 1 base and J dropped 2 bases, with 9 bases sitting between them. CDR3 DNA sequence: TGCGCCAGCAGTGAGTGGAGTCTAACCTACAATGAGCAGTTCTTC. Its translation is CASSEWSLTYNEQFF.

The V call is TRBV2, the J call TRBJ1-1; D is unclear. The CDR3 length is 12 residues. Per germline, CDR1 SNHLY and CDR2 FYNNEI. V was trimmed by 10 bases and J by 5 bases, leaving 14 bases between them. In DNA, the CDR3 is TGTGCCACGGGTAGAGGTAAGACTGAAGCTTTCTTT. Amino acid sequence: CATGRGKTEAFF.

The V and J genes are TRBV30 and TRBJ1-5; D may be TRBD1 (5 bases). The CDR3 runs 12 residues. Trimming stripped 3 bases from V and 9 bases from J, with 12 bases between. Per germline, CDR1 GTSNPN and CDR2 SVGIG (reference sequence). CDR3 protein: CAWSGGRGPQHF. The CDR3 DNA is TGTGCCTGGAGCGGGGGTAGGGGGCCCCAGCATTTT.

The rearrangement joins TRBV4-3 to TRBJ1-4, with 7 bases aligning to TRBD1. V trimming: 6 bases; J trimming: 3 bases; junction bases outside the gene matches: 7. The CDR3 covers 15 residues. CDR1 is LGHNA, CDR2 YSLEER, per germline. The CDR3 DNA sequence: TGCGCCAGCAGTAGAAGGGACAGCCCTAATGAAAAACTGTTTTTT. As protein: CASSRRDSPNEKLFF.

This clone appeared a single time. CDR3 nucleotides: TGTGCCACGGATCTGTGGGGGGCGGCTTACAATGAGCAGTTCTTC. Encoded protein: CATDLWGAAYNEQFF. The rearrangement uses TRBV30 and TRBJ2-1; perhaps D is TRBD1 or TRBD2 (6 bases each). The V end lost 8 bases, the J end lost 4 bases, and 21 bases lay between the germline ends. The CDR3 covers 15 residues. From germline, CDR1 is GTSNPN and CDR2 SVGIG (reference sequence).

V gene TRBV6-1 combines with J gene TRBJ2-1; TRBD2 aligns across 11 bases. The CDR3 totals 15 residues. Germline CDR1 reads MNHNS; CDR2 reads SASEGT. Trimming cost V 7 bases and J 2 bases; bases outside gene matches: 4. CDR3 nucleotides: TGTGCCAGCAAATTGACTAGCGGGACCTACAATGAGCAGTTCTTC. Translation: CASKLTSGTYNEQFF.

V is TRBV7-9 and J is TRBJ1-2, with TRBD1 matching 7 bases. V lost 5 bases and J lost 4; bases outside the gene matches: 7. This CDR3 has 14 amino acids. CDR1 and CDR2 (germline): SEHNR, FQNEAQ (reference sequence). The CDR3 DNA sequence: TGTGCCAGCAGCCGGGACAGCCAGTTCTATGGCTACACCTTC. Its protein product is CASSRDSQFYGYTF.

In DNA form, the CDR3 reads TGCGCCAGCAGCCAAGTAGAGGGCAGGACTAATGAAAAACTGTTTTTT. Translation: CASSQVEGRTNEKLFF. The gene calls are TRBV4-3 and TRBJ1-4; D gene unclear. The CDR3 sequence is 16 residues long. The V end was cut by 1 base, the J end by 2 bases, with 11 bases between. The V gene's germline CDR1 is LGHNA and CDR2 YSLEER.

The chain uses TRBV19 and TRBJ2-7; D may match TRBD1 or TRBD2 (6 bases each). The CDR3 is made up of 14 amino acids. The ends were cut back, 5 bases at V and 1 base at J, with 12 bases in the middle. CDR1 LNHDA and CDR2 SQIVND come from the germline V gene (reference sequence). Written as DNA, the CDR3 is TGTGCCAGTAGTGTTCCGGGGGCATCCTACGAGCAGTACTTC. Encoded protein: CASSVPGASYEQYF.

The chain links TRBV5-4 to TRBJ2-1; a possible D gene is TRBD1 (7 bases). The CDR3 runs to 16 residues. The V and J ends lost 4 bases and 4 bases respectively, with 18 bases between them. Germline loops: CDR1 SGHNT, CDR2 YYREEE (reference sequence). The CDR3 protein is CASSPAGGYLYNEQFF. Written as DNA, the CDR3 is TGTGCCAGCAGCCCGGCAGGGGGGTACCTTTACAATGAGCAGTTCTTC. The full variable domain, its missing parts supplied by reference TRBV5-4 and TRBJ2-1, is ETGVTQSPTHLIKTRGQQVTLRCSSQSGHNTVSWYQQALGQGPQFIFQYYREEENGRGNFPPRFSGLQFPNYSSELNVNALELDDSALYLCASSPAGGYLYNEQFFGPGTRLTVL.

The chain has TRBV18 and TRBJ2-2, with D possibly matching TRBD2 (5 bases). Germline loops: CDR1 KGHSH, CDR2 LQKENI. The CDR3 extends over 17 amino acids. The V end lost 4 bases, the J end lost 4 bases, and 19 bases lay between the germline ends. The CDR3 protein is CASSLSGLQAGTGELFF. The DNA of the CDR3 is TGTGCCAGCTCACTTTCTGGATTGCAGGCGGGCACCGGGGAGCTGTTTTTT.

The V and J genes are TRBV7-2 and TRBJ2-7; 14 bases fit TRBD2. Trimming cost V 5 bases and J 3 bases; bases outside gene matches: 9. This CDR3 has 17 residues. Germline V gene sequence: CDR1 SGHTA, CDR2 FQGNSA. The CDR3 bases are TGTGCCAGCAGCCCCAACTACGGGACTAGCGGGAGCTACGAGCAGTACTTC. Its protein product is CASSPNYGTSGSYEQYF.

The chain joins TRBV6-5 to TRBJ1-4; D remains ambiguous. V lost 6 bases, J lost 6 bases, and 5 bases lay in between. The CDR3 length is 11 residues. Germline CDR1 MNHEY, CDR2 SVGAGI. This chain's CDR3 is CASRDDEKLFF. Written as DNA, the CDR3 is TGTGCCAGCAGAGACGATGAAAAACTGTTTTTT.